This T cell receptor (beta chain) was observed in a study of T cells after yellow fever vaccination. About the research overall: Low-cell-number fractions were prepared with SMART-Seq v4 Ultra Low Input.

Study-level findings and limits: By day 5 rather than day 15, the secondary response had peaked, though it was weaker.

5'RACE template switching added a universal primer site and UMIs to TCR cDNA. TCRdb re-called the 5' RACE reads through MiXCR, storing one row per CDR3 protein. The data contain approximately 550,000 distinct CDR3 sequences, 19% of them singletons. This clonotype showed up just a few times. The antigen is undetermined. The CDR3 consists of 12 residues. In germline, CDR1 is SGHRS, CDR2 YFSETQ. V gave up 7 bases and J gave up 5 bases, with 13 bases separating them. This clonotype originated in a man aged 25-45 years who received the YFV17D yellow fever vaccine. The sequencing used PBMCs, collected 15 days after the yellow fever booster vaccination. The J gene is TRBJ2-7, the V gene TRBV5-1, with a weak D call TRBD2 (5 bases). CDR3 region: CASSPGIDEQYF. CDR3 coding DNA: TGCGCCAGCTCCCCGGGAATAGACGAGCAGTACTTC.